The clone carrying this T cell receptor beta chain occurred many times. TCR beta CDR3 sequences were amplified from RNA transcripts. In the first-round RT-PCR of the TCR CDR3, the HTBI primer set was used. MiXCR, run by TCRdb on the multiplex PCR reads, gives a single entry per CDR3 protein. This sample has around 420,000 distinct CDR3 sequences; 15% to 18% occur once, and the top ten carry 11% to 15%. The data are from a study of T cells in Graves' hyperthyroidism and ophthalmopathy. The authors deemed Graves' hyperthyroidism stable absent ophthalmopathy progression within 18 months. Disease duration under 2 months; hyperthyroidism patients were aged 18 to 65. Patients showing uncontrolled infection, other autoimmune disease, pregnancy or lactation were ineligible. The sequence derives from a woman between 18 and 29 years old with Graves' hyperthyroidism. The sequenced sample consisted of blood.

The CDR3 region has the DNA TGTGCCAGCAGCGATTTTGCGGGGGTCGGGGCTTTCGGAGAGCAGTACTTC. It is translated as CASSDFAGVGAFGEQYF. This chain links TRBV28 with TRBJ2-7; 7 positions agree with TRBD2. The V segment lost 6 bases and the J segment 7 bases; nucleotides outside the gene matches: 21. Looked up from germline, CDR1 is MDHEN and CDR2 is SYDVKM. The CDR3 has 17 residues.